The next 22 T cell receptor beta chains were all read from a single sample in a study of blood T cell repertoires in COVID-19. Method: immunoSEQ multiplex PCR; TCRdb's copy keeps in-frame clones and lacks some. Of about 87,000 clones in the sample, more than 75% were seen once. Source material: peripheral blood. The receptors were sampled from a man aged 40-49 years with acute or convalescent COVID-19.

This clone is a singleton in its sample. The chain employs TRBV6-2 or TRBV6-3 and TRBJ2-1; 13 nucleotides line up with TRBD2. Per the germline V gene, CDR1 is MNHEY and CDR2 is SVGEGT. The CDR3 is 16 amino acids. The V segment lost 4 bases and the J segment 2 bases; nucleotides outside the gene matches: 2. This CDR3 reads CASSWGLAGTYNEQFF. The CDR3 DNA is TGTGCCAGCAGTTGGGGACTAGCGGGGACCTACAATGAGCAGTTCTTC.

The chain carries TRBV2 and TRBJ1-1; 7 nucleotides match TRBD1. Germline V gene data show CDR1 as SNHLY and CDR2 as FYNNEI. Germline trimming cut 1 base from V and 1 base from J; bases unmatched to any gene: 6. CDR3 length equals 16 residues. The CDR3 loop is CASSEGQTGENTEAFF. In nucleotides, the CDR3 is TGTGCCAGCAGTGAAGGCCAAACAGGGGAGAACACTGAAGCTTTCTTT.

This sequence joins TRBV11-2 and TRBJ1-1, with TRBD1 matching 9 bases. The CDR3 contains 15 residues. Looked up from germline, CDR1 is SGHAT and CDR2 is FQNNGV. Trimming removed 5 bases from V and 6 bases from J; junction bases left unmatched: 10. CDR3 loop: CASSPRQGVRAEAFF. As DNA, the CDR3 is TGTGCCAGCAGCCCCCGACAGGGGGTGCGGGCTGAAGCTTTCTTT.

The chain carries TRBV21-1 and TRBJ1-1; the D call in the table, TRBD1, was not verified against the DNA. TRBV21-1 is a recognized pseudogene. This CDR3 region has 16 residues. This CDR3 is CASSPRVGRPNTEAFF. CDR3 in DNA: TGTGCCAGCAGCCCTCGTGTGGGGCGCCCGAACACTGAAGCTTTCTTT.

In its sample, this clone was seen many times. The genes are TRBV27 and TRBJ1-5, with D hard to call. The CDR3 runs to 14 residues. Trimming stripped 5 bases from V and 11 bases from J, with 19 bases between. The germline V gene encodes CDR1 MNHEY and CDR2 SMNVEV (reference sequence). The CDR3 loop reads CASSAGSRAESQHF. CDR3 DNA sequence: TGTGCCAGCAGTGCCGGGTCTCGAGCAGAGTCCCAGCATTTT.

This sequence joins TRBV24-1 and TRBJ2-5; D is possibly TRBD1 (5 bases). The CDR3 runs 16 residues. The V end lost 1 base, the J end lost 1 base, and 12 bases lay between the germline ends. CDR1 and CDR2 from the germline V gene are KGHDR and SFDVKD. The CDR3 protein is CATSDLSDSPQETQYF. The CDR3 DNA is TGTGCCACCAGTGATTTATCCGACAGTCCCCAAGAGACCCAGTACTTC.

The rearrangement joins TRBV14 to TRBJ2-1; maybe TRBD1 (5 bases). The CDR3 has 13 residues. Germline V gene sequence: CDR1 SGHDN, CDR2 FVKESK. Between the trimmed V and J ends, which lost 2 bases and 9 bases, there was a span of 11 bases. The CDR3 nucleotides read TGTGCCAGCAGCCAAATCAGGGTAGCTGAGCAGTTCTTC. It translates to CASSQIRVAEQFF.

Written as DNA, the CDR3 is TGTGCCAGCAGCCCGAGGACAGGGAGCAATCAGCCCCAGCATTTT. Translating it yields CASSPRTGSNQPQHF. The chain couples TRBV7-2 to TRBJ1-5; 8 bases agree with TRBD1. This CDR3 has 15 amino acids. Looked up from germline, CDR1 is SGHTA and CDR2 is FQGNSA. The V and J ends lost 5 bases and 1 base, in that order; junction bases with no gene match: 4.

The chain combines TRBV3-1 (or the pseudogene TRBV3-2) with TRBJ2-1; perhaps TRBD2 as D (5 bases). The CDR3 is made up of 16 amino acids. V lost 5 bases and J lost 4, with 18 bases in between. Germline V lookup: CDR1 LGHDT, CDR2 YNNKEL (reference sequence). The CDR3 region is CASSSSGIGDYNEQFF. CDR3 sequence (DNA): TGTGCCAGCAGCAGTTCCGGGATCGGGGATTACAATGAGCAGTTCTTC.

The chain links TRBV5-1 to TRBJ2-2, with 7 bases aligning to TRBD1. The length of the CDR3 is 16 residues. The ends lost 2 bases at V and 4 bases at J; junction bases unmatched: 8. Germline-derived CDR1 and CDR2 are SGHRS and YFSETQ. CDR3 in amino acids: CASSFGRGSGTGELFF. The CDR3 DNA reads TGCGCCAGCAGCTTCGGCAGGGGGTCCGGCACCGGGGAGCTGTTTTTT. The full variable domain, its missing parts supplied by reference TRBV5-1 and TRBJ2-2, is KAGVTQTPRYLIKTRGQQVTLSCSPISGHRSVSWYQQTPGQGLQFLFEYFSETQRNKGNFPGRFSGRQFSNSRSEMNVSTLELGDSALYLCASSFGRGSGTGELFFGEGSRLTVL.

This clone was counted between two and nine times. This chain joins TRBV4-1 and TRBJ1-5; D remains ambiguous. CDR1 and CDR2 from the germline V gene are MGHRA and YSYEKL. V lost 0 bases and J lost 0, with 9 bases in between. This CDR3 is 16 amino acids long. The CDR3 coding sequence is TGCGCCAGCAGCCAAGATAGGACTGTTAGCAATCAGCCCCAGCATTTT. Amino acid sequence: CASSQDRTVSNQPQHF.

The rearrangement joins TRBV18 to TRBJ1-4; 10 positions agree with TRBD1. This CDR3 is 17 amino acids long. Trimming cost V 2 bases and J 4 bases; bases outside gene matches: 7. The germline V gene encodes CDR1 KGHSH and CDR2 LQKENI. CDR3: CASSPAGTGAINEKLFF. CDR3 nucleotides: TGTGCCAGCTCACCAGCCGGGACAGGGGCGATTAATGAAAAACTGTTTTTT.

The chain joins TRBV25-1 to TRBJ2-3; possibly TRBD1 for D (6 bases). CDR1 and CDR2 from the germline V gene are MGHDK and SYGVNS. The length of the CDR3 is 13 residues. V lost 3 bases and J 6 bases, leaving 10 bases between the germline ends. This CDR3 reads CASSEQGSDTQYF. The CDR3 coding sequence is TGTGCCAGCAGTGAGCAGGGGTCCGATACGCAGTATTTT.

This chain links TRBV27 with TRBJ2-1; 11 bases are shared with TRBD2. Trimming at V came to 0 bases and at J to 2 bases, leaving 3 bases not matched to a gene. CDR3 length: 17 amino acids. The germline V gene has CDR1 MNHEY and CDR2 SMNVEV (reference sequence). CDR3 nucleotide sequence: TGTGCCAGCAGTTTATCCGGGACTAGCGGTCCCTACAATGAGCAGTTCTTC. This translates into CASSLSGTSGPYNEQFF.

The chain has TRBV11-2 and TRBJ2-7; TRBD2 matches at 14 bases. Germline CDR1 SGHAT, CDR2 FQNNGV. V lost 1 base, J lost 4 bases, and 9 bases stayed unmatched. The CDR3 has 18 residues. The CDR3 is CASSLAAGTSGRHYEQYF. The DNA for the CDR3 is TGTGCCAGCAGCTTAGCCGCCGGGACTAGCGGGAGACATTACGAGCAGTACTTC.

This sequence joins TRBV7-9 and TRBJ1-1; a weak D match, TRBD1 (5 bases). CDR3 length equals 15 residues. Germline loops: CDR1 SEHNR, CDR2 FQNEAQ (reference sequence). Trimming took 2 bases from V and 8 from J, leaving 18 bases between them. CDR3 sequence reads: CASSLRGMLAEEAFF. The CDR3 DNA reads TGTGCCAGCAGCTTAAGGGGTATGTTGGCAGAGGAAGCTTTCTTT.

The chain combines TRBV5-6 with TRBJ1-2; 7 bases fit TRBD1. The CDR3 totals 15 residues. J was trimmed by 3 bases and V by 0 bases; bases with no gene match: 5. CDR1 is SGHDT, CDR2 YYEEEE, per germline. The CDR3, as DNA: TGTGCCAGCAGCTTGGGACAGGGAATGTACTATGGCTACACCTTC. As protein: CASSLGQGMYYGYTF.

The genes are TRBV2 and TRBJ2-5; 11 bases map to TRBD2. The CDR3 runs to 16 residues. Germline CDR1 reads SNHLY; CDR2 reads FYNNEI. Losses at the gene ends were 9 bases for V and 5 bases for J; bases not matched to a gene: 14. The CDR3 is CARTSFSGGAHETQYF. DNA for the CDR3: TGTGCCAGGACGAGTTTTAGCGGGGGGGCCCATGAGACCCAGTACTTC.

V usage is TRBV19 and J usage is TRBJ2-3, with D maybe TRBD1 (6 bases). From germline, CDR1 is LNHDA and CDR2 SQIVND (reference sequence). This CDR3 region has 14 residues. V shed 3 bases and J shed 4 bases, with 11 bases lying between them. CDR3 sequence reads: CASSMGRGSDTQYF. For the CDR3, the DNA is TGTGCCAGTAGTATGGGCAGGGGCTCAGATACGCAGTATTTT.

J is TRBJ2-1 and V is TRBV5-6, with TRBD2 matching 13 bases. Per germline, CDR1 SGHDT and CDR2 YYEEEE. This CDR3 is 15 amino acids long. J gave up 7 bases and V 0 bases, and 1 base lay outside the gene matches. The CDR3 sequence: CASSLGLAGGNEQFF. In nucleotides, the CDR3 is TGTGCCAGCAGCTTGGGACTAGCGGGAGGAAATGAGCAGTTCTTC.

The sample holds one count of this clone. The chain employs TRBV11-2 and TRBJ1-1; a weak D match, TRBD1 (6 bases). The V and J ends lost 1 base and 2 bases respectively, with 14 bases between them. Germline values: CDR1 SGHAT, CDR2 FQNNGV. CDR3 length: 16 residues. The CDR3 sequence: CASSLGPRGGNTEAFF. The CDR3 bases are TGTGCCAGCAGCTTAGGCCCGAGGGGGGGTAACACTGAAGCTTTCTTT. The full variable domain, with the rest looked up from reference TRBV11-2 and TRBJ1-1, is EAGVAQSPRYKIIEKRQSVAFWCNPISGHATLYWYQQILGQGPKLLIQFQNNGVVDDSQLPKDRFSAERLKGVDSTLKIQPAKLEDSAVYLCASSLGPRGGNTEAFFGQGTRLTVV.

This sequence joins TRBV23-1 and TRBJ2-7; 9 bases are shared with TRBD1. TRBV23-1 is filed as an ORF, its function uncertain. V was pared by 4 bases and J by 2 bases, with 12 bases of the junction left unmatched. This CDR3 region has 17 residues. CDR3 in amino acids: CASSRRTPGQGPYEQYF. For the CDR3, the DNA is TGCGCCAGCAGTCGACGAACTCCGGGACAGGGCCCCTACGAGCAGTACTTC.